Listed here are 27 T cell receptor beta chains from one sample, sequenced in a study of T cell responses to AZD1222 COVID-19 vaccine. The repertoire was sequenced with immunoSEQ multiplex PCR; TCRdb's copy has only in-frame clones and lacks some. The table shows some 110,000 clones, with more than 80% occurring only once. The specimen comprised peripheral blood, sampled 28 days after the second AZD1222 dose. Receptor source: an adult who received the AZD1222 COVID-19 vaccine.

The rearrangement links TRBV7-2 to TRBJ2-7, with TRBD2 matching over 8 bases. The J segment lost 2 bases and the V segment lost 3 bases, leaving 6 bases of the junction unmatched. Germline CDR1 is SGHTA and CDR2 is FQGNSA. This CDR3 region has 15 residues. CDR3 nucleotides: TGTGCCAGCAGCTTGGAAAGTAGCGGGGCCTACGAGCAGTACTTC. This codes for CASSLESSGAYEQYF.

This rearrangement joins TRBV6-5 to TRBJ1-1; possible D gene TRBD1, 5 bases. The CDR3 runs 12 residues. Trimming removed 7 bases from V and 1 base from J, with 7 bases in between. Germline V gene lookup returns CDR1 MNHEY and CDR2 SVGAGI. Here the CDR3 DNA reads TGTGCCAGCAAGAGGGGGAACACTGAAGCTTTCTTT. Protein: CASKRGNTEAFF.

The chain has TRBV5-3 and TRBJ2-7; possible D gene TRBD2, 6 bases. TRBV5-3 is identified as an open reading frame with a role that is uncertain. The length of the CDR3 is 16 residues. The V end lost 0 bases, the J end lost 3 bases, and 16 bases lay between the germline ends. This CDR3 is CARSLVAGHLCYEQYF. In DNA form, the CDR3 reads TGTGCCAGAAGCTTGGTCGCGGGGCATCTCTGCTACGAGCAGTACTTC.

The J gene is TRBJ2-7, the V gene TRBV18, with 10 bases identical to TRBD1. Trimming cost V 2 bases and J 5 bases; bases outside gene matches: 9. CDR1 is KGHSH, CDR2 LQKENI, per germline. The CDR3 has 16 amino acids. The CDR3 nucleotides are TGTGCCAGCTCACCATCGATCGGACAGGGGGTCGACGAGCAGTACTTC. Protein product: CASSPSIGQGVDEQYF.

Of note for this clone: A junction boundary mismatches the germline segment, possibly from a read error. V usage is TRBV12-3 or TRBV12-4 and J usage is TRBJ2-6; 10 nucleotides match TRBD1. The CDR3 is 13 residues long. The CDR3 nucleotides are TGTGCCAGCCCTGGGACAGGGGTCAACGTCCTGACTTTC. Translating it yields CASPGTGVNVLTF.

The chain employs TRBV7-8 and TRBJ1-4; TRBD1 aligns across 9 bases. The germline V gene encodes CDR1 SGHVS and CDR2 FQNEAQ. The CDR3 has 15 amino acids. Trimming cost V 5 bases and J 8 bases; bases outside gene matches: 9. The CDR3 sequence: CASSVGTGMREKLFF. The CDR3 DNA reads TGTGCCAGCAGCGTTGGGACAGGGATGAGGGAAAAACTGTTTTTT.

In regard to this clone: The junction and the germline gene differ at one end; a read error may be behind it. The gene calls are TRBV5-1 and TRBJ2-6; D not certain. The V gene's germline CDR1 is SGHRS and CDR2 YFSETQ. The CDR3 consists of 14 residues. CDR3 DNA sequence: TGCGCCACCAGCCCATCCTCTGGGGCCAACGTCCTGACTTTC. Protein product: CATSPSSGANVLTF.

This chain links TRBV4-1 with TRBJ2-3, with 10 positions matching TRBD1. The CDR3 is made up of 15 amino acids. V lost 1 base, J lost 3 bases, and 1 base stayed unmatched. Germline V gene lookup returns CDR1 MGHRA and CDR2 YSYEKL. The CDR3 DNA reads as TGCGCCAGCAGCCAAGGGGACAGGGGAACAGATACGCAGTATTTT. Its translation: CASSQGDRGTDTQYF.

This clone was counted a few times. The CDR3, as DNA: TGCGCCAGCAGTGTTATAGACACTGAAGCTTTCTTT. Encoded protein: CASSVIDTEAFF. The chain links TRBV10-2 to TRBJ1-1; D is ambiguous. The CDR3 consists of 12 residues. Trimming shortened V by 4 bases and J by 3 bases, and 6 bases separated the two germline ends. Per the germline V gene, CDR1 is WSHSY and CDR2 is SAAADI.

The J gene is TRBJ2-7, the V gene TRBV5-1; 7 bases fit TRBD1. The CDR3 runs to 15 residues. Looked up from germline, CDR1 is SGHRS and CDR2 is YFSETQ. J lost 0 bases, V lost 1 base, and 4 bases had no gene match. The CDR3 region is CASSLWGQSSYEQYF. CDR3 nucleotides: TGCGCCAGCAGCTTGTGGGGACAGAGCTCCTACGAGCAGTACTTC.

The chain is built from TRBV4-1 and TRBJ2-6, with TRBD1 as a possible D gene (5 bases). Germline V gene lookup returns CDR1 MGHRA and CDR2 YSYEKL. V was cut by 0 bases and J by 0 bases, with 15 bases left in between. The CDR3 is 19 amino acids. CDR3 region: CASSQEAGRPFSGANVLTF. The CDR3 DNA sequence: TGCGCCAGCAGCCAAGAGGCAGGGCGGCCCTTCTCTGGGGCCAACGTCCTGACTTTC.

This chain joins TRBV2 and TRBJ2-2; D may match TRBD1 or TRBD2 (5 bases each). Germline CDR1 SNHLY, CDR2 FYNNEI. The CDR3 covers 15 residues. V lost 1 base to trimming and J lost 6 bases, with 12 bases between them. The CDR3 DNA is TGTGCCAGCAGTGAAGGTCCTCGGGGCCCCGGGGAGCTGTTTTTT. It is translated as CASSEGPRGPGELFF.

This clone appeared a few times. V and J are TRBV6-5 and TRBJ2-2; the match to TRBD2 covers 7 bases. Losses at the gene ends were 4 bases for V and 4 bases for J; bases not matched to a gene: 9. CDR3 length: 16 residues. CDR1 is MNHEY, CDR2 SVGAGI, per germline. CDR3 sequence (DNA): TGTGCCAGCAGTTCCAAATGGGGGGGGAGCACCGGGGAGCTGTTTTTT. As protein: CASSSKWGGSTGELFF.

The chain is built from TRBV7-8 and TRBJ1-4; TRBD1 agrees at 7 bases. The CDR3 covers 18 residues. V shed 1 base and J 8 bases; nucleotides not matched to a gene: 16. Germline lookup yields CDR1 SGHVS and CDR2 FQNEAQ. CDR3 nucleotides: TGTGCCAGCAGCTTAGTTGGGTCAGGGGGAACTTTTAGCGAAAAACTGTTTTTT. As protein: CASSLVGSGGTFSEKLFF.

The chain combines TRBV13 with TRBJ2-7; D assignment may be TRBD1 or TRBD2 (5 bases each). CDR1 is PRHDT, CDR2 FYEKMQ, per germline (reference sequence). The V end was cut by 5 bases, the J end by 7 bases, with 21 bases between. The CDR3 runs 15 residues. The CDR3 bases are TGTGCCAGCAGCCGCCTCGGGGCAAGAGTTGGGGAGCAGTACTTC. Protein: CASSRLGARVGEQYF.

Here the CDR3 reads CAWSLLSTGNDGYTF. CDR3 sequence (DNA): TGTGCCTGGAGTCTCTTGTCGACAGGGAATGACGGCTACACCTTC. The chain has TRBV30 and TRBJ1-2, with 7 nucleotides matching TRBD1. Germline CDR1 is GTSNPN and CDR2 is SVGIG (reference sequence). Trimming at V came to 2 bases and at J to 8 bases, leaving 14 bases not matched to a gene. This CDR3 has 15 amino acids.

This chain uses TRBV19 with TRBJ1-5; 7 bases match TRBD1. Germline V gives CDR1 LNHDA, CDR2 SQIVND (reference sequence). With 4 bases clipped from V and 0 bases from J, the junction kept 12 bases outside the gene matches. CDR3 length equals 18 residues. The CDR3 here is CASSTPLRTGYSNQPQHF. The CDR3 nucleotides are TGTGCCAGTAGTACGCCACTCCGGACAGGATATAGCAATCAGCCCCAGCATTTT. Complete variable domain (other parts from reference TRBV19 and TRBJ1-5): DGGITQSPKYLFRKEGQNVTLSCEQNLNHDAMYWYRQDPGQGLRLIYYSQIVNDFQKGDIAEGYSVSREKKESFPLTVTSAQKNPTAFYLCASSTPLRTGYSNQPQHFGDGTRLSIL.

This clone was found a few times. The genes are TRBV11-3 and TRBJ1-4; TRBD1 might be the D (5 bases). This CDR3 comprises 13 residues. V lost 5 bases and J 10 bases, leaving 14 bases between the germline ends. The germline V gene has CDR1 SGHNT and CDR2 YENEEA. The CDR3 protein is CASSLGPSGKLFF. DNA of the CDR3: TGTGCCAGCAGCCTGGGACCATCAGGAAAACTGTTTTTT.

The chain recombines TRBV6-5 with TRBJ2-3; perhaps TRBD1 as D (6 bases). From germline, CDR1 is MNHEY and CDR2 SVGAGI. V gave up 6 bases and J gave up 6 bases, with 10 bases separating them. The CDR3 is 12 residues long. The CDR3 region is CASRNRADTQYF. CDR3 nucleotide sequence: TGTGCCAGCAGAAACAGGGCGGATACGCAGTATTTT.

V gene TRBV3-1 (or the pseudogene TRBV3-2) combines with J gene TRBJ2-5, with 9 bases lining up with TRBD2. The CDR3 runs 14 residues. After removal of 4 bases from V and 3 bases from J, the junction contained 3 bases not matched to a gene. Germline V lookup: CDR1 LGHDT, CDR2 YNNKEL (reference sequence). As DNA, the CDR3 is TGTGCCAGCAGCCTGCTAGCGGGAAAAGAGACCCAGTACTTC. Translation: CASSLLAGKETQYF.

The gene calls are TRBV18 and TRBJ1-5, with 9 bases matching TRBD1. Germline CDR1 KGHSH, CDR2 LQKENI. The CDR3 is 17 amino acids. V lost 4 bases and J lost 7; bases outside the gene matches: 14. DNA for the CDR3: TGTGCCAGCTCACAATCTCAACCGGGACAGGGACAACAGCCCCAGCATTTT. Translation gives CASSQSQPGQGQQPQHF.

This clone showed up just once. CDR3 sequence reads: CASSQDRKGGREIGYTF. The CDR3 nucleotides read TGTGCCAGCAGCCAAGATCGAAAAGGCGGGCGGGAAATAGGCTACACCTTC. The chain links TRBV3-1 (or the pseudogene TRBV3-2) to TRBJ1-2; the D is unclear. The CDR3 length is 17 residues. CDR1 is LGHDT and CDR2 is YNNKEL in the germline V gene (reference sequence). Trimming took 0 bases from V and 8 from J, leaving 22 bases between them.

This clone came up once. The rearrangement links TRBV3-1 (or the pseudogene TRBV3-2) to TRBJ1-1; 10 positions match TRBD1. The V gene end was trimmed by 3 bases and the J gene end by 7 bases; junction bases not matched to a gene: 5. The CDR3 runs 14 residues. CDR1 is LGHDT, CDR2 YNNKEL, per germline (reference sequence). This chain's CDR3 is CASSQGQGWSEAFF. The DNA of the CDR3 is TGTGCCAGCAGCCAGGGACAGGGGTGGAGTGAAGCTTTCTTT.

DNA for the CDR3: TGTGCCAGCAGCCTTACAGGGGGCACGGATCAGCCCCAGCATTTT. Protein sequence: CASSLTGGTDQPQHF. V is TRBV7-6 and J is TRBJ1-5, with TRBD1 identical over 9 bases. From germline, CDR1 is SGHVS and CDR2 FNYEAQ. V lost 5 bases, J lost 5 bases, and 7 bases stayed unmatched. This CDR3 spans 15 amino acids.

The V gene is TRBV3-1 (or the pseudogene TRBV3-2), the J gene TRBJ2-1; D is perhaps TRBD1 (6 bases). The germline CDR1 and CDR2 sequences are LGHDT and YNNKEL (reference sequence). The ends were cut back, 2 bases at V and 5 bases at J, with 22 bases in the middle. The CDR3 totals 18 residues. The CDR3: CASSQFPSSLGQHNEQFF. The CDR3 nucleotides read TGTGCCAGCAGCCAATTCCCCAGCTCCCTCGGACAGCACAATGAGCAGTTCTTC.

The chain recombines TRBV19 with TRBJ2-3, with 11 bases fitting TRBD1. This CDR3 comprises 14 residues. CDR1 is LNHDA, CDR2 SQIVND, per germline (reference sequence). With V trimmed by 3 bases and J by 6 bases, 2 bases remained unmatched. CDR3 DNA: TGTGCCAGTAGTATTGGACAGGGGGCGGATACGCAGTATTTT. It yields the protein CASSIGQGADTQYF. Looking up the rest from reference TRBV19 and TRBJ2-3 gives the full variable domain: DGGITQSPKYLFRKEGQNVTLSCEQNLNHDAMYWYRQDPGQGLRLIYYSQIVNDFQKGDIAEGYSVSREKKESFPLTVTSAQKNPTAFYLCASSIGQGADTQYFGPGTRLTVL.

This clone was counted only a few times. The V call is TRBV11-2, the J call TRBJ1-2; 7 bases fit TRBD1. Germline V CDR1 and CDR2: SGHAT, FQNNGV. This CDR3 is built from 15 residues. The ends lost 5 bases at V and 4 bases at J; junction bases unmatched: 10. The CDR3 nucleotides are TGTGCCAGCAGCCACCTTACCCGGGACAGCTATGGCTACACCTTC. Its protein is CASSHLTRDSYGYTF.